This entry describes one T cell receptor (beta chain). The same CDR3 arises from other DNA sequences in this sample as well. The sample originates from a study of blood T cell repertoires in COVID-19. Background on the study: The United States, Italy and Spain supplied acute and convalescent COVID-19 samples. T cells, B-cell-depleted T cells, or PBMCs provided the cDNA or gDNA that served as material.

The CDR3 contains 12 residues. The V gene's germline CDR1 is SQVTM and CDR2 ANQGSEA. Trimming took 6 bases from V and 8 from J, leaving 14 bases between them. The authors' processing: Cell counts per sample came from amplifying reference gene primers. Sequenced by immunoSEQ multiplex PCR; TCRdb stores in-frame clones only, minus some. The D gene and trimming were derived from the DNA, and the V and J assignments and clone size from that table. The sample lists 400,000 to 550,000 clones, more than 85% occurring once. The sequenced material came from peripheral blood. This clonotype originated in a woman in her 30s with acute or convalescent COVID-19. The chain has TRBV29-1 and TRBJ2-4, with D perhaps matching TRBD1 (6 bases). The CDR3 here is CSVKQGADIQYF. CDR3 coding DNA: TGCAGCGTGAAACAGGGTGCCGACATTCAGTACTTC.